This T cell receptor (beta chain) was found in a study of blood T cell repertoires in COVID-19. Study context: The cDNA or gDNA used as material had been derived from T cells, B-cell-depleted T cells, or PBMCs.

Authors' data handling: Researchers report that nucleated cell counts were estimated from reference gene primer amplification. Measured with immunoSEQ multiplex PCR; TCRdb has only the in-frame clones, and not every one. V, J and clone size reflect that table, while D and trimming were determined from the DNA. The table shows about 270,000 clones, with around 82% occurring only once. The TCR was taken from a woman between 18 and 29 years old with acute or convalescent COVID-19. The source material was peripheral blood.

The CDR3 bases are TGTGCCAGCAGTGAAGAGGGCGGGGTCTCCTACGAGCAGTACTTC. It encodes CASSEEGGVSYEQYF. V and J are TRBV6-1 and TRBJ2-7; tentatively, D is TRBD2 (6 bases). Looked up from germline, CDR1 is MNHNS and CDR2 is SASEGT. V lost 1 base and J lost 0, with 10 bases in between. The CDR3 extends over 15 amino acids.